Below, 25 T cell receptor beta chains from the same sample are listed, as sequenced in a study of cytomegalovirus exposure and HLA in healthy donors. With 60 Vbeta and 13 Jbeta primers, the PCR was carried out. Libraries were prepared by immunoSEQ multiplex PCR; TCRdb keeps only in-frame clonotypes and omits some of them. The sample includes some 85,000 clones, 75% to 80% of them seen just once. The sample taken for sequencing was PBMCs. Source of these receptors: a man aged 30 to 45 in good health and CMV-seronegative.

Only a few counts were recorded for this clone. V is TRBV11-3 and J is TRBJ2-1; a possible D gene is TRBD1 (6 bases). The germline CDR1 and CDR2 sequences are SGHNT and YENEEA. V lost 4 bases, J lost 6 bases, and 19 bases lay in between. CDR3 size: 16 residues. The CDR3 DNA reads as TGTGCCAGCAGCTCTACTGGGGGCAGAGTGGGCAATGAGCAGTTCTTC. Translated, it gives CASSSTGGRVGNEQFF.

This clone appeared a single time. The genes are TRBV5-5 and TRBJ2-7; D is undetermined. The V end was cut by 4 bases, the J end by 2 bases, with 16 bases between. In germline, CDR1 is SGHKS, CDR2 YYEKEE (reference sequence). The CDR3 consists of 15 residues. The chain's CDR3 is CASSPHEVEAYEQYF. CDR3 DNA: TGTGCCAGCAGCCCCCATGAGGTAGAAGCCTACGAGCAGTACTTC.

The chain uses TRBV27 and TRBJ2-3, with 15 bases identical to TRBD2. The CDR3 length is 16 residues. V lost 3 bases, J lost 4 bases, and 2 bases stayed unmatched. Germline-derived CDR1 and CDR2 are MNHEY and SMNVEV (reference sequence). In nucleotides, the CDR3 is TGTGCCAGCAGTTTGGGACTAGCGGGAGGAGCAGATACGCAGTATTTT. As protein: CASSLGLAGGADTQYF.

This clone was observed a handful of times. Written as DNA, the CDR3 is TGTGCCAGCAGCGCCAGAGACAGGAGGAACATTCAGTACTTC. Translation: CASSARDRRNIQYF. The chain joins TRBV9 to TRBJ2-4; perhaps TRBD1 as D (6 bases). Per germline, CDR1 SGDLS and CDR2 YYNGEE. The CDR3 totals 14 residues. V lost 3 bases and J 7 bases, leaving 14 bases between the germline ends.

The chain is built from TRBV28 and TRBJ2-3; TRBD2 aligns across 13 bases. The CDR3 consists of 19 residues. The trim removed 4 bases at V and 4 bases at J, leaving 14 bases unmatched. CDR1 MDHEN and CDR2 SYDVKM come from the germline V gene. CDR3 bases: TGTGCCAGCAGTTCTGATACAGTCTCACTAGCGGGAGGGCCAGATACGCAGTATTTT. Protein: CASSSDTVSLAGGPDTQYF.

V gene TRBV9 combines with J gene TRBJ1-6, with 8 bases that match TRBD1. Unmatched junction bases numbered 5, after V lost 1 base and J lost 8 bases. This CDR3 contains 15 residues. Germline lookup yields CDR1 SGDLS and CDR2 YYNGEE. The CDR3 is CASSVYDRGYSPLHF. CDR3 DNA: TGTGCCAGCAGCGTATACGACAGGGGCTATTCACCCCTCCACTTT.

The chain has TRBV4-1 and TRBJ1-1; TRBD1 matches at 11 bases. CDR1 and CDR2 from the germline V gene are MGHRA and YSYEKL. V gave up 5 bases and J gave up 3 bases; unmatched junction bases: 5. The CDR3 is made up of 15 amino acids. The chain's CDR3 is CASSFGTGGYTEAFF. DNA of the CDR3: TGCGCCAGCAGCTTTGGGACAGGGGGATACACTGAAGCTTTCTTT.

This sequence joins TRBV2 and TRBJ1-6; the match to TRBD1 covers 10 bases. The length of the CDR3 is 15 residues. V lost 5 bases, J lost 6 bases, and 4 bases stayed unmatched. Germline loops: CDR1 SNHLY, CDR2 FYNNEI. CDR3 coding DNA: TGTGCCAGCAGTCGAGGACAGGGGGGTAATTCACCCCTCCACTTT. It encodes CASSRGQGGNSPLHF.

This clone was detected only once. The CDR3 here is CASSVSILTDSPNYGYTF. The CDR3, as DNA: TGTGCCAGCAGCGTTTCTATCCTGACAGACAGTCCTAACTATGGCTACACCTTC. The chain combines TRBV4-2 with TRBJ1-2, with TRBD1 as a possible D gene (5 bases). CDR3 length equals 18 residues. The V gene lost 5 bases and the J gene lost 0 bases, with 22 bases spanning the gap. The germline gives CDR1 LGHNA, CDR2 YNFKEQ.

This chain links TRBV27 with TRBJ2-7; perhaps TRBD1 as D (5 bases). The germline CDR1 and CDR2 sequences are MNHEY and SMNVEV (reference sequence). The length of the CDR3 is 15 residues. Trimming cost V 4 bases and J 6 bases, with 19 bases left between them. The CDR3 protein is CASSYKRPTVGEQYF. CDR3 coding DNA: TGTGCCAGCAGTTACAAAAGACCGACAGTGGGCGAGCAGTACTTC.

This chain joins TRBV5-1 and TRBJ2-5; maybe TRBD2 (6 bases). CDR1 is SGHRS and CDR2 is YFSETQ in the germline V gene. The V end was cut by 4 bases, the J end by 2 bases, with 33 bases between. The CDR3 is 21 amino acids. The CDR3 DNA reads TGCGCCAGCAGCATCGCAACAGCTTACCCCTTTGGAGGGAACACTCAAGAGACCCAGTACTTC. Translated: CASSIATAYPFGGNTQETQYF.

The chain joins TRBV6-1 to TRBJ2-1; D possibly corresponds to TRBD2 (6 bases). The CDR3 spans 16 residues. From germline, CDR1 is MNHNS and CDR2 SASEGT. The V end was cut by 4 bases, the J end by 0 bases, with 13 bases between. The CDR3 here is CASSVARGTSYNEQFF. The CDR3 region has the DNA TGTGCCAGCAGTGTAGCGCGGGGCACCTCCTACAATGAGCAGTTCTTC.

In this sample, this clone turned up once. This rearrangement joins TRBV7-2 to TRBJ2-1, with 7 nucleotides matching TRBD1. CDR1 and CDR2 (germline): SGHTA, FQGNSA. V dropped 5 bases and J dropped 5; count of bases not matched to a gene: 3. The CDR3 totals 13 residues. This CDR3 is CASSLGQDNEQFF. The CDR3 nucleotides read TGTGCCAGCAGCCTAGGACAGGACAATGAGCAGTTCTTC.

This rearrangement joins TRBV27 to TRBJ2-7; 8 nucleotides match TRBD1. Germline V gene lookup returns CDR1 MNHEY and CDR2 SMNVEV (reference sequence). The CDR3 extends over 15 amino acids. After removal of 2 bases from V and 7 bases from J, the junction contained 10 bases not matched to a gene. CDR3 DNA: TGTGCCAGCAGTTTAGGGGCAGGGGGCGTGTGGGAGCAGTACTTC. This gives the protein CASSLGAGGVWEQYF.

This chain links TRBV28 with TRBJ2-3, with 7 bases matching TRBD2. The CDR3 runs 14 residues. J lost 2 bases, V lost 4 bases, and 3 bases had no gene match. The germline CDR1 and CDR2 sequences are MDHEN and SYDVKM. This CDR3 reads CASSSLADTDTQYF. The CDR3 nucleotides read TGTGCCAGCAGTTCCCTAGCGGACACAGATACGCAGTATTTT.

The genes are TRBV19 and TRBJ2-7; TRBD2 aligns across 7 bases. After removal of 5 bases from V and 0 bases from J, the junction contained 7 bases not matched to a gene. CDR1 is LNHDA and CDR2 is SQIVND in the germline V gene (reference sequence). The CDR3 covers 15 residues. Here the CDR3 reads CASSLIGLVSYEQYF. The CDR3 DNA reads TGTGCCAGTAGTCTGATCGGACTAGTCTCCTACGAGCAGTACTTC.

This clone has a handful of counts. The CDR3: CASSAPGTAETQYF. The CDR3, as DNA: TGTGCCAGCTCAGCCCCCGGGACAGCGGAGACCCAGTACTTC. The chain carries TRBV18 and TRBJ2-5; 7 bases match TRBD1. The germline V gene encodes CDR1 KGHSH and CDR2 LQKENI. V lost 5 bases, J lost 5 bases, and 8 bases stayed unmatched. The CDR3 covers 14 residues.

This clone has only one observation. The chain combines TRBV4-2 with TRBJ2-2, with 9 bases lining up with TRBD1. Germline V CDR1 and CDR2: LGHNA, YNFKEQ. J was trimmed by 6 bases and V by 5 bases; bases with no gene match: 4. CDR3 length: 14 amino acids. CDR3 loop: CASSTTGGAGELFF. In nucleotides, the CDR3 is TGTGCCAGCAGCACGACAGGGGGGGCCGGGGAGCTGTTTTTT.

The CDR3 protein is CASSLLQGDPNIQYF. The DNA for the CDR3 is TGCGCCAGCAGCCTACTACAGGGGGATCCAAACATTCAGTACTTC. The V gene is TRBV4-1, the J gene TRBJ2-4; the match to TRBD1 covers 8 bases. J gave up 6 bases and V 4 bases, and 8 bases lay outside the gene matches. Germline loops: CDR1 MGHRA, CDR2 YSYEKL. The CDR3 totals 15 residues.

The chain couples TRBV6-1 to TRBJ1-2; TRBD1 agrees at 9 bases. Trimming cost V 4 bases and J 4 bases; bases outside gene matches: 7. CDR3 length: 15 residues. Germline assignment: CDR1 MNHNS and CDR2 SASEGT. CDR3 DNA: TGTGCCAGCAGTGCAAGCCCGACAGGGGGCTATGGCTACACCTTC. It is translated as CASSASPTGGYGYTF.

The chain is built from TRBV4-1 and TRBJ1-2; D is uncertain. The CDR3 consists of 15 residues. Germline lookup yields CDR1 MGHRA and CDR2 YSYEKL. V gave up 1 base and J gave up 6 bases, with 15 bases separating them. The CDR3 protein is CASSQGEVNWDGYTF. The CDR3 DNA reads as TGCGCCAGCAGCCAAGGGGAGGTCAACTGGGATGGCTACACCTTC.

This clone was seen a few times. This sequence joins TRBV5-1 and TRBJ2-7, with TRBD1 as a possible D gene (6 bases). Germline V CDR1 and CDR2: SGHRS, YFSETQ. Trimming removed 9 bases at V and 4 bases at J, with 17 bases between. This CDR3 has 13 residues. The CDR3: CAINRDKAYEQYF. The CDR3 nucleotides read TGCGCCATCAACCGGGACAAGGCATACGAGCAGTACTTC.

The V gene is TRBV11-3, the J gene TRBJ1-6; maybe TRBD1 (5 bases). This CDR3 region has 16 residues. Germline CDR1 SGHNT, CDR2 YENEEA. Trimming pared 1 base from V and 6 bases from J, leaving 13 bases between. The CDR3 region is CASSLVHRIPNSPLHF. CDR3 in DNA: TGTGCCAGCAGCTTAGTCCACAGGATTCCTAATTCACCCCTCCACTTT. The complete variable domain, with remaining parts taken from reference TRBV11-3 and TRBJ1-6, reads EAGVVQSPRYKIIEKKQPVAFWCNPISGHNTLYWYLQNLGQGPELLIRYENEEAVDDSQLPKDRFSAERLKGVDSTLKIQPAELGDSAVYLCASSLVHRIPNSPLHFGNGTRLTVT.

The table lists this clone with a few counts. The rearrangement uses TRBV28 and TRBJ2-5, with a weak D call TRBD2 (5 bases). Germline lookup yields CDR1 MDHEN and CDR2 SYDVKM. Trimming removed 3 bases from V and 5 bases from J, with 10 bases in between. The CDR3 loop spans 13 amino acids. The CDR3 DNA follows: TGTGCCAGCAGTTTTCCTAGCCTCGAGACCCAGTACTTC. Protein: CASSFPSLETQYF.

This chain links TRBV7-9 with TRBJ1-2; 7 bases are shared with TRBD1. The CDR3 contains 13 residues. Germline CDR1 and CDR2: SEHNR and FQNEAQ (reference sequence). Losses at the gene ends were 2 bases for V and 8 bases for J; bases not matched to a gene: 5. The DNA for the CDR3 is TGTGCCAGCAGCTTAAATAGGGACAGCGGCTACACCTTC. Translated: CASSLNRDSGYTF.